Reported below is one T cell receptor (beta chain). The antigen remains unidentified. These data come from a study of CD8 T cells in ankylosing spondylitis. Whole-study results and caveats: Blood of patients with ankylosing spondylitis appeared to be characterized by a TCR beta motif of about eight highly homologous variants.

Germline V gene data show CDR1 as SGHTA and CDR2 as FQGNSA. The CDR3 totals 16 residues. The V and J ends lost 1 base and 4 bases respectively, with 16 bases between them. Each CDR3 protein is one row after TCRdb ran MiXCR on the 5' RACE reads. Altogether a few hundred thousand distinct CDR3 sequences are present, under 12% being singletons, with the ten largest covering approximately 20%. Material for sequencing was blood, either unsorted or a sorted T cell fraction (not recorded which). The sequence derives from a male donor with ankylosing spondylitis or in good health (not recorded which). V usage is TRBV7-2 and J usage is TRBJ1-1, with a weak D call TRBD1 (5 bases). The CDR3 sequence is CASSLGDAVRGTEAFF. The CDR3, as DNA: TGTGCCAGCAGCTTAGGGGACGCGGTACGGGGCACTGAAGCTTTCTTT.